One sample yielded the 24 T cell receptor beta chains listed below, sequenced in a study of tumor-infiltrating lymphocytes in primary liver carcinoma. Starting from 500 ng of total RNA, TCR beta cDNA was produced with a primer in the constant region. Libraries of TCR beta came from three nested multiplex PCR rounds with slightly modified ARM-PCR. Both of the initial two PCR rounds ran for about 11 cycles and employed TRBV1-TRBV30 forward primers alongside a C-beta reverse primer. Each CDR3 protein is one row after TCRdb ran MiXCR on the multiplex PCR reads. The sample comprises about 37,000 distinct CDR3 sequences, roughly 80% of which are singletons, and around 40% rests with the top ten. The study co-extracted DNA and RNA from 20-30 mg of unsorted bulk tissue. Sequencing was done on a sample of tumor-adjacent normal liver tissue. The receptors stem from a man between 40 and 49 years old with primary liver carcinoma and hepatitis B virus infection.

As concerns this clonotype: A read error may produce the germline difference seen at one junction end. The gene calls are TRBV14 and TRBJ2-7; TRBD1 matches 9 bases. The CDR3 runs 15 residues. Looked up from germline, CDR1 is SGHDN and CDR2 is FVKESK. The CDR3 loop is CTSRRPGQGSYEQYF. DNA of the CDR3: TGTACCAGCAGACGACCGGGACAGGGCTCCTACGAGCAGTACTTC.

In its sample, this clonotype was seen a few times. Given a much more abundant clone one base away, this may be a read error. The conserved phenylalanine or tryptophan normally closing the CDR3 is absent here, so this likely arose from a read error. The J gene is TRBJ2-7, the V gene TRBV28; D is ambiguous. Per the germline V gene, CDR1 is MDHEN and CDR2 is SYDVKM. The CDR3 runs 12 residues. Trimming shortened V by 3 bases and J by 4 bases, and 7 bases separated the two germline ends. The CDR3 spells CASSFQLYEQYL. The CDR3 nucleotides are TGTGCCAGCAGTTTTCAGCTATACGAGCAGTACCTC.

The rearrangement uses TRBV11-2 and TRBJ2-3; tentatively, D is TRBD1 (6 bases). CDR1 and CDR2 from the germline V gene are SGHAT and FQNNGV. The CDR3 length is 14 residues. V was shortened by 1 base and J by 5 bases, with 10 bases between the two germline ends. As DNA, the CDR3 is TGTGCCAGCAGCTTAGTATCACAGGGAGATACGCAGTATTTT. The encoded protein is CASSLVSQGDTQYF.

Comments on this clonotype: One junction end does not reproduce the germline sequence, and a read error may be involved. The V call is TRBV5-4, the J call TRBJ2-5, with unresolved D. The length of the CDR3 is 12 residues. The V gene's germline CDR1 is SGHNT and CDR2 YYREEE (reference sequence). The CDR3 DNA sequence: TGTGTCAGCAGCTTGCTTCTAGGGACCCAGTACTTC. Amino acids: CVSSLLLGTQYF.

This clonotype was observed at least ten times. The V and J genes are TRBV6-6 and TRBJ1-2; a weak D match, TRBD1 (5 bases). CDR1 is MNHNY and CDR2 is SVGAGI in the germline V gene (reference sequence). This CDR3 spans 14 amino acids. V dropped 6 bases and J dropped 0 bases, with 11 bases sitting between them. CDR3 residues: CASRGGVTNYGYTF. The CDR3 DNA is TGTGCCAGCAGAGGAGGGGTTACTAACTATGGCTACACCTTC.

For this clonotype: The junction shows a germline mismatch at one end, possibly a read error. The CDR3 loop reads CTSRDSMYNEQFF. DNA for the CDR3: TGTACCAGCAGGGACAGTATGTACAATGAGCAGTTCTTC. V is TRBV6-6 and J is TRBJ2-1, with 7 bases identical to TRBD1. Germline V lookup: CDR1 MNHNY, CDR2 SVGAGI (reference sequence). There are 13 residues in the CDR3.

About this clonotype itself: Sequence at one end of the junction differs from germline and may be a read error. The chain joins TRBV12-3 or TRBV12-4 to TRBJ2-1, with D tentatively TRBD1 (6 bases). This CDR3 is 13 amino acids long. For the CDR3, the DNA is TGTGCCAGCAGTCTCGGACAGAATATTGAGCAGTCCTTC. Translation: CASSLGQNIEQSF.

The V call is TRBV21-1, the J call TRBJ2-7. TRBV21-1 is a pseudogene locus. This CDR3 region has 10 residues. The CDR3 loop reads CASSKVGVCF. The CDR3 DNA reads as TGTGCCAGTAGCAAAGTTGGAGTGTGCTTC.

This clonotype was picked up one time. V gene TRBV7-8 combines with J gene TRBJ2-7; weak D call: TRBD2 (5 bases). The germline CDR1 and CDR2 sequences are SGHVS and FQNEAQ. This CDR3 region has 13 residues. Deletions cut 5 bases from V and 8 bases from J, with 16 bases between. The CDR3 loop reads CASSRGSAYKQYF. In DNA form, the CDR3 reads TGTGCCAGCAGCCGAGGGTCAGCTTACAAGCAGTACTTC.

Points on this clonotype: The CDR3 does not close with the conserved phenylalanine or tryptophan, likely indicating a read error. The chain employs TRBV11-1 and TRBJ2-4, with no clear D. Trimming shortened V by 6 bases and J by 8 bases, and 14 bases separated the two germline ends. The CDR3 runs to 13 residues. Germline values: CDR1 SGHAT, CDR2 FQDESV (reference sequence). The DNA of the CDR3 is TGTGCCAGCAGTCGGAAGCATGGTGACATTCAGTACTTA. Protein: CASSRKHGDIQYL.

To note about this clonotype: The conserved phenylalanine or tryptophan normally closing the CDR3 is absent here, so this likely arose from a read error. The chain has TRBV12-3 or TRBV12-4 and TRBJ1-5; D not certain. The V gene lost 0 bases and the J gene lost 5 bases, with 5 bases spanning the gap. The length of the CDR3 is 13 residues. The CDR3 DNA reads as TGTGCCAGCAGTTTAGCTCGGGATCAGCCCCAGCATATT. It codes for CASSLARDQPQHI.

V is TRBV7-9 and J is TRBJ2-2, with a possible D match to TRBD1 (5 bases). Trimming left V 10 bases short and J 3 bases short, with 9 bases between. The V gene's germline CDR1 is SEHNR and CDR2 FQNEAQ (reference sequence). The CDR3 loop spans 12 amino acids. The CDR3 is CAIQGDTGELFF. DNA of the CDR3: TGTGCCATCCAGGGCGACACCGGGGAGCTGTTTTTT.

This clonotype was seen just once. The chain links TRBV11-2 to TRBJ2-4; D ambiguous. This CDR3 contains 15 residues. Germline assignment: CDR1 SGHAT and CDR2 FQNNGV. For the CDR3, the DNA is TGTGCGAACACCACTTCGTCGGTAGCCAAAAACATTCAGTACTTC. The encoded protein is CANTTSSVAKNIQYF.

This clonotype came up many times. The chain combines TRBV10-2 with TRBJ2-7; D is unclear. Trimming pared 0 bases from V and 5 bases from J, leaving 11 bases between. The CDR3 sequence is 14 residues long. CDR1 and CDR2 from the germline V gene are WSHSY and SAAADI. The CDR3 sequence is CASSESTGRNEQYF. CDR3 sequence (DNA): TGCGCCAGCAGTGAGTCGACGGGTAGGAACGAGCAGTACTTC.

Concerning this clonotype: Sequence at one end of the junction differs from germline and may be a read error. V is TRBV11-1 and J is TRBJ2-1, with D possibly TRBD2 on 5 matching bases. CDR1 is SGHAT, CDR2 FQDESV, per germline (reference sequence). The CDR3 length is 15 residues. The CDR3 region has the DNA TGTGCCAACAACGACTCTAGCTCATCCTACAACGAGCAGTTCTTC. Translated: CANNDSSSSYNEQFF.

In this sample, this clonotype turned up once. Given the absence of the conserved phenylalanine or tryptophan at the CDR3 end, a read error is likely. This chain links TRBV6-5 with TRBJ2-3, with 8 bases that match TRBD2. Germline CDR1 reads MNHEY; CDR2 reads SVGAGI. CDR3 length equals 15 residues. In DNA, the CDR3 is TGCGCCAGTAACCCAGGAGTAGCGGGAACAGATACGCAGTATCTT. Protein sequence: CASNPGVAGTDTQYL.

The CDR3 nucleotides read TGCAGCGTCGTGTTGGGGGGAAATACGCAGTATTTT. This translates into CSVVLGGNTQYF. The chain recombines TRBV29-1 with TRBJ2-3; a possible D gene is TRBD2 (6 bases). V lost 6 bases to trimming and J lost 7 bases, with 14 bases between them. This CDR3 spans 12 amino acids. Germline CDR1 is SQVTM and CDR2 is ANQGSEA.

This clonotype is judged medium-sized. This chain joins TRBV12-3 or TRBV12-4 and TRBJ2-5; 7 nucleotides line up with TRBD1. This CDR3 has 14 amino acids. Unmatched junction bases numbered 7, after V lost 8 bases and J lost 1 base. CDR3 protein: CASAQGQSQETQYF. The CDR3 DNA sequence: TGTGCCAGCGCTCAGGGACAGTCCCAAGAGACCCAGTACTTC.

About this clonotype: Its ends do not fully match the called genes, so a read error is possible. This chain uses TRBV12-3 or TRBV12-4 with TRBJ2-6; maybe TRBD1 (5 bases). The CDR3 sequence is 16 residues long. CDR3 sequence: CARSLAGPTGANVLTF. The CDR3 region has the DNA TGTGCCAGGAGTTTGGCAGGGCCGACGGGGGCCAACGTCCTGACTTTC.

This chain links TRBV12-3 or TRBV12-4 with TRBJ1-1, with D possibly being TRBD1 (5 bases). CDR3 size: 14 residues. V lost 6 bases, J lost 10 bases, and 21 bases lay in between. CDR3 nucleotides: TGTGCCAGCAGCTCTTCCGATGCGAACACAGGAGCTTTCTTT. Translated, it gives CASSSSDANTGAFF.

In the case of this clonotype: A read error may produce the germline difference seen at one junction end. The chain is built from TRBV7-9 and TRBJ2-7; D unclear. This CDR3 contains 13 residues. Germline lookup yields CDR1 SEHNR and CDR2 FQNEAQ (reference sequence). The CDR3 reads CACSSENSYEQYF. CDR3 bases: TGTGCCTGCAGCTCTGAGAACTCTTATGAGCAGTACTTC.

In the case of this clonotype: Germline and junction disagree at one end, which may indicate a read error. This chain links TRBV29-1 with TRBJ1-2; the match to TRBD1 covers 8 bases. CDR1 and CDR2 (germline): SQVTM, ANQGSEA. This CDR3 has 13 amino acids. The CDR3 coding sequence is TGCTGCGCTGTGACAGGGGCTAACTATGGCTACATCTTC. It translates to CCAVTGANYGYIF.

The rearrangement joins TRBV11-1 to TRBJ2-7, with D uncertain. The CDR3 sequence is 14 residues long. Germline CDR1 and CDR2: SGHAT and FQDESV (reference sequence). Trimming stripped 5 bases from V and 4 bases from J, with 15 bases between. The CDR3 loop reads CASSHGRQLYEQYF. DNA for the CDR3: TGTGCCAGCAGCCATGGACGGCAATTGTACGAGCAGTACTTC.

The gene calls are TRBV11-2 and TRBJ2-1; TRBD2 is a possible D gene (7 bases). Germline CDR1 reads SGHAT; CDR2 reads FQNNGV. This CDR3 region has 16 residues. The V end lost 3 bases, the J end lost 8 bases, and 20 bases lay between the germline ends. The CDR3 coding sequence is TGTGCCAGCAGCTTTTGGGGAGGGGGGCGTTTCTATGAGCAGTTCTTC. Encoded protein: CASSFWGGGRFYEQFF. The full variable domain, completed using reference TRBV11-2 and TRBJ2-1, is EAGVAQSPRYKIIEKRQSVAFWCNPISGHATLYWYQQILGQGPKLLIQFQNNGVVDDSQLPKDRFSAERLKGVDSTLKIQPAKLEDSAVYLCASSFWGGGRFYEQFFGPGTRLTVL.